This T cell receptor (beta chain) emerged from a study of blood T cell repertoires in COVID-19. In germline, CDR1 is SGHVS, CDR2 FNYEAQ. The CDR3 has 16 amino acids. V lost 5 bases and J lost 2; bases outside the gene matches: 11. Method: immunoSEQ multiplex PCR; TCRdb's copy keeps in-frame clones and lacks some. Of more than 50,000 clones in the sample, 88% are singletons; the top ten hold under 4.5%. The receptor was isolated from a human donor in a cohort sampled during active COVID-19. The chain carries TRBV7-6 and TRBJ2-7, with 8 bases matching TRBD2. The sequenced sample consisted of peripheral blood. CDR3 sequence: CASSPAGSGGTYEQYF. The CDR3 DNA follows: TGTGCCAGCAGCCCCGCCGGGAGCGGGGGTACCTACGAGCAGTACTTC. The variable domain in full, with the rest retrieved from reference TRBV7-6 and TRBJ2-7, is GAGVSQSPRYKVTKRGQDVALRCDPISGHVSLYWYRQALGQGPEFLTYFNYEAQQDKSGLPNDRFSAERPEGSISTLTIQRTEQRDSAMYRCASSPAGSGGTYEQYFGPGTRLTVT.